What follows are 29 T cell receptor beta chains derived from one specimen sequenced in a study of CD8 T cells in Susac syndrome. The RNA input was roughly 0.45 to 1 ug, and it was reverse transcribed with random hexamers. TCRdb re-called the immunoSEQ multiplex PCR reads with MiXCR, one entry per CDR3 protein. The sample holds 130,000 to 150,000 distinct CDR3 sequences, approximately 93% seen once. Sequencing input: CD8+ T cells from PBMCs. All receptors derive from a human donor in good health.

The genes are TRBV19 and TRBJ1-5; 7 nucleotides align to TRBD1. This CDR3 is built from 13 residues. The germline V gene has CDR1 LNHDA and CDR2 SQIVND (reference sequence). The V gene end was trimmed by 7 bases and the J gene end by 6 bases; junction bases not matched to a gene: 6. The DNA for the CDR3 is TGTGCCAGTACTACAGGGACAGTTCAGCCCCAGCATTTT. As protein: CASTTGTVQPQHF.

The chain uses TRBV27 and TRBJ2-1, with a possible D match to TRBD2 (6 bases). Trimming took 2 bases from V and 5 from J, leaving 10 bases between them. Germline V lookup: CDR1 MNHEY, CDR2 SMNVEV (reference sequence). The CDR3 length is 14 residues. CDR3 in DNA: TGTGCCAGCAGTTTACTAGCGCCGCACAATGAGCAGTTCTTC. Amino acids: CASSLLAPHNEQFF.

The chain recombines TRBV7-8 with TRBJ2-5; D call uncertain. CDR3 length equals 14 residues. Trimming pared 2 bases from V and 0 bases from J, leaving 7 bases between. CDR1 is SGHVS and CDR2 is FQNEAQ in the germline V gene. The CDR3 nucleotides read TGTGCCAGCAGCTTAATCGGAAACCAAGAGACCCAGTACTTC. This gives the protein CASSLIGNQETQYF.

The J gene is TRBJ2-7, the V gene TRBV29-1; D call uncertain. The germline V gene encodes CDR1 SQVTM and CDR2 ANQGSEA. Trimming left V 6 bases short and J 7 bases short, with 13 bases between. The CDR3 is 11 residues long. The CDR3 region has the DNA TGCAGCGTCTATTGGCATCTTGAGCAGTACTTC. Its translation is CSVYWHLEQYF.

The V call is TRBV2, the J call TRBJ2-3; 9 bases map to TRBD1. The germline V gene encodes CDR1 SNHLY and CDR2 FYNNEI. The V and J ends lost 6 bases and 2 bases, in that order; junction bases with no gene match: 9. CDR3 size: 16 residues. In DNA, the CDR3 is TGTGCCAGCAGCGACCCGGGACAGGGCTTCACAGATACGCAGTATTTT. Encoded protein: CASSDPGQGFTDTQYF.

The DNA of the CDR3 is TGCGCCAGCAGCTTGCAAGGTTCCAGCTTGGGTGGGGAGACCCAGTACTTC. It translates to CASSLQGSSLGGETQYF. The chain joins TRBV5-1 to TRBJ2-5; no reliable D call. This CDR3 spans 17 amino acids. Trimming pared 1 base from V and 5 bases from J, leaving 21 bases between. The germline V gene has CDR1 SGHRS and CDR2 YFSETQ. Using reference TRBV5-1 and TRBJ2-5 for the parts outside the CDR3, the full variable domain is KAGVTQTPRYLIKTRGQQVTLSCSPISGHRSVSWYQQTPGQGLQFLFEYFSETQRNKGNFPGRFSGRQFSNSRSEMNVSTLELGDSALYLCASSLQGSSLGGETQYFGPGTRLLVL.

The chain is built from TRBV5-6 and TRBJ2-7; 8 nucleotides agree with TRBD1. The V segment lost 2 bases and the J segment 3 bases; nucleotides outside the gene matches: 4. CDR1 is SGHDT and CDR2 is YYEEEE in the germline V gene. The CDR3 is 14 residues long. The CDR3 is CASSFGTGYYEQYF. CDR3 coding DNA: TGTGCCAGCAGCTTCGGGACAGGATACTACGAGCAGTACTTC.

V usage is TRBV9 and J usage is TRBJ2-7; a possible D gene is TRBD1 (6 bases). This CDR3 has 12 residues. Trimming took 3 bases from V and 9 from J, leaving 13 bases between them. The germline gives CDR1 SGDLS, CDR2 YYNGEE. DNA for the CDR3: TGTGCCAGCAGCGCCACAGGGCTCGCGCAGTACTTC. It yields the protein CASSATGLAQYF.

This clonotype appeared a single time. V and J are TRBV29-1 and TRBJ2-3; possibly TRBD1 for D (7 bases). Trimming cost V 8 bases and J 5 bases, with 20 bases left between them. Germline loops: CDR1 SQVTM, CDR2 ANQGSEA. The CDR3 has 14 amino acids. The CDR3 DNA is TGCAGCATCCGACAGGGCTCGGAGGGAGATACGCAGTATTTT. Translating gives CSIRQGSEGDTQYF.

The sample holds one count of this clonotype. The CDR3, as DNA: TGTGCCAGCAGCTTATGGTTGGGCGAGCAGTACTTC. Residues: CASSLWLGEQYF. The chain employs TRBV7-9 and TRBJ2-7; D is unresolved. The V and J ends lost 2 bases and 6 bases respectively, with 8 bases between them. CDR3 length: 12 amino acids. Germline CDR1 and CDR2: SEHNR and FQNEAQ (reference sequence).

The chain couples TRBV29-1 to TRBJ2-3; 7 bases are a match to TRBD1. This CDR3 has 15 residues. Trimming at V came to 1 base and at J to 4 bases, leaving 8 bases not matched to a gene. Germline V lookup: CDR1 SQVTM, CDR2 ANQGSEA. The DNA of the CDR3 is TGCAGCGTTGAAGGGGGCAGGGGGTCGCCAGATACGCAGTATTTT. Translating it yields CSVEGGRGSPDTQYF.

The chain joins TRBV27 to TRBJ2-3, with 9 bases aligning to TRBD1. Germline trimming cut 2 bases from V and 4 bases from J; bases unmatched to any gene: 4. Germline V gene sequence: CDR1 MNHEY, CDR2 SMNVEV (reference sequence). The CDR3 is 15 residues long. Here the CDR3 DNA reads TGTGCCAGCAGTTTACTACAGGGGGCTCCAGATACGCAGTATTTT. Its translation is CASSLLQGAPDTQYF.

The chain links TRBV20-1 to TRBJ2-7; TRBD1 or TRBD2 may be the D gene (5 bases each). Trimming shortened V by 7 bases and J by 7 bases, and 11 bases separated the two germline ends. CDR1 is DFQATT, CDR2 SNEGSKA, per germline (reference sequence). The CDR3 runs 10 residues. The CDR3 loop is CSVGRWEQYF. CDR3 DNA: TGCAGTGTGGGACGCTGGGAGCAGTACTTC.

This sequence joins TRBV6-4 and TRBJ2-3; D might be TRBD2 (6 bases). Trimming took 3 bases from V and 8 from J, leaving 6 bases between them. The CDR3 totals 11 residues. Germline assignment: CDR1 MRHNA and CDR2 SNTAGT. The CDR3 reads CASSEGGTQYF. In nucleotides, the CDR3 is TGTGCCAGCAGTGAGGGAGGTACGCAGTATTTT.

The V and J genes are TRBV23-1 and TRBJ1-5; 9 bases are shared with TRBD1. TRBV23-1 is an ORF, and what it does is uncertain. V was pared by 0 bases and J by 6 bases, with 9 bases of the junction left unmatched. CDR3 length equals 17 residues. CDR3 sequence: CASSQSGQGPSGQPQHF. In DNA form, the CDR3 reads TGCGCCAGCAGTCAATCGGGACAGGGACCCTCAGGTCAGCCCCAGCATTTT.

The CDR3 region is CASSKDAASRSYEQYF. The CDR3 DNA sequence: TGTGCCAGCAGCAAAGATGCGGCTAGTCGGTCCTACGAGCAGTACTTC. This chain uses TRBV21-1 with TRBJ2-7; the table's D call, TRBD2, was not checked against the DNA. TRBV21-1 is termed a pseudogene. CDR3 length equals 16 residues.

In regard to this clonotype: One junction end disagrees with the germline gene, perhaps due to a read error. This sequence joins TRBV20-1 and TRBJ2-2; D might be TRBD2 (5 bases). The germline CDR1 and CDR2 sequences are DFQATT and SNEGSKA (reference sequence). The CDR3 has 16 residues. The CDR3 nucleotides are TGCAGTGCTAGACCCCGCCGGGGTATGAACCCCGGGGAGCTGTTTTTT. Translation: CSARPRRGMNPGELFF.

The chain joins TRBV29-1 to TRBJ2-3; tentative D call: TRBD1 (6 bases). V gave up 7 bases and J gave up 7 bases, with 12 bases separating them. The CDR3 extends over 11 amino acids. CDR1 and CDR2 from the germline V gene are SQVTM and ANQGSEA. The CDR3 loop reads CSATDSHTQYF. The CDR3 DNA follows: TGCAGCGCCACGGACAGCCATACGCAGTATTTT.

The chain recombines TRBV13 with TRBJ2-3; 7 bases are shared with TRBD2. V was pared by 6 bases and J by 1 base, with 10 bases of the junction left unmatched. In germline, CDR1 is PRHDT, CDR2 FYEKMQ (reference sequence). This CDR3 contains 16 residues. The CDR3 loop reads CASRIRLTSGTDTQYF. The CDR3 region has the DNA TGTGCCAGCAGGATCCGACTAACTAGCGGCACAGATACGCAGTATTTT.

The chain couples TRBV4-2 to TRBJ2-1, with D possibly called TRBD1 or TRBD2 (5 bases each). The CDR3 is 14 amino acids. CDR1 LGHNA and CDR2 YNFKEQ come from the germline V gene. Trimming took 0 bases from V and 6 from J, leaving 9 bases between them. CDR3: CASSQEGTPNEQFF. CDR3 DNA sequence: TGTGCCAGCAGCCAAGAAGGGACCCCCAATGAGCAGTTCTTC.

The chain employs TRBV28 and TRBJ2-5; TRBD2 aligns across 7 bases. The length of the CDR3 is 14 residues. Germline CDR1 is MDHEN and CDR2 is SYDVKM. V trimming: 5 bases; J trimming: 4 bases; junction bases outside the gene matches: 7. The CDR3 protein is CASSRRGSAETQYF. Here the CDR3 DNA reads TGTGCCAGCAGTCGTCGCGGGAGCGCAGAGACCCAGTACTTC.

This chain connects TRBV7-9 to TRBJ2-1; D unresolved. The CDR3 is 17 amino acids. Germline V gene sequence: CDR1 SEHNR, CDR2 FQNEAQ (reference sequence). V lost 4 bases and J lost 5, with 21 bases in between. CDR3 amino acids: CASSSTSTAKHNNEQFF. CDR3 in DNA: TGTGCCAGCAGCTCAACGTCCACCGCCAAACATAACAATGAGCAGTTCTTC.

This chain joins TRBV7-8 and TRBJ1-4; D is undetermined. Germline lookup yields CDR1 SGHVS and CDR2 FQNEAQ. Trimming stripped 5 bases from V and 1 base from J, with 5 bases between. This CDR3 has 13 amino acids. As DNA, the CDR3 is TGTGCCAGCAGCAGCCAAACTAATGAAAAACTGTTTTTT. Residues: CASSSQTNEKLFF. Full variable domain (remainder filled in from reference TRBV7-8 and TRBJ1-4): GAGVSQSPRYKVAKRGQDVALRCDPISGHVSLFWYQQALGQGPEFLTYFQNEAQLDKSGLPSDRFFAERPEGSVSTLKIQRTQQEDSAVYLCASSSQTNEKLFFGSGTQLSVL.

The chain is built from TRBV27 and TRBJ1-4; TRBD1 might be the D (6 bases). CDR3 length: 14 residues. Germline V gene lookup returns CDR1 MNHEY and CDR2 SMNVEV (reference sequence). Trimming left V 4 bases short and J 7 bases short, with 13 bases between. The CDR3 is CASSWGGQGEKLFF. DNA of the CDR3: TGTGCCAGCAGTTGGGGGGGGCAGGGTGAAAAACTGTTTTTT.

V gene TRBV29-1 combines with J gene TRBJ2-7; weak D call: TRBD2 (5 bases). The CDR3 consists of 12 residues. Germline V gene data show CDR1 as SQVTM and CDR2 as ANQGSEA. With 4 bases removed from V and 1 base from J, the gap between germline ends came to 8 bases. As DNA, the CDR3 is TGCAGCGTTGCTGAGGGATCCTACGAGCAGTACTTC. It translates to CSVAEGSYEQYF.

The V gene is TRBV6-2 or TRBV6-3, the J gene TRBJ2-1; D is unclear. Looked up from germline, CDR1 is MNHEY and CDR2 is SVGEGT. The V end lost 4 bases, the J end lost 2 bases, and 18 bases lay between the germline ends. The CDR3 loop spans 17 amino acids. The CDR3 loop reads CASSLELEISTYNEQFF. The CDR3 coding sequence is TGTGCCAGCAGTTTGGAGTTAGAGATTAGCACCTACAATGAGCAGTTCTTC.

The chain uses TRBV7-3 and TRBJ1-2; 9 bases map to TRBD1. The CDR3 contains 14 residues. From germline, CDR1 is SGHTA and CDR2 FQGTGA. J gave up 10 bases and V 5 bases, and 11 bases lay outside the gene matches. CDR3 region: CASSPQPGQGDYTF. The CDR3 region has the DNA TGTGCCAGCAGCCCTCAACCGGGACAGGGTGACTACACCTTC.

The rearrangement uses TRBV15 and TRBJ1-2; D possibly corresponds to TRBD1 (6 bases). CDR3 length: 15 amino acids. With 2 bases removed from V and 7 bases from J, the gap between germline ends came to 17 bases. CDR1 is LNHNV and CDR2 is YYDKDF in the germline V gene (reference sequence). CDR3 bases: TGTGCCACCAGCAGAACCTCGACAGGCGCGGGTGGCTACACCTTC. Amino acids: CATSRTSTGAGGYTF.

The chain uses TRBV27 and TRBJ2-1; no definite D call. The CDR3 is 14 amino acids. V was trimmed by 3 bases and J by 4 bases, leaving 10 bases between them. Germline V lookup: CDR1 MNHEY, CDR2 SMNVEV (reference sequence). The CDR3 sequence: CASSFRASYNEQFF. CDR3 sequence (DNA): TGTGCCAGCAGTTTTCGGGCTAGTTACAATGAGCAGTTCTTC.